The entry below gives a single TCR beta chain sequence along with its context. Sequencing used immunoSEQ multiplex PCR; TCRdb keeps in-frame clones, though not all of them. The table lists some 47,000 clones, about 95% of them singletons. Per the germline V gene, CDR1 is LNHDA and CDR2 is SQIVND (reference sequence). CDR3 length: 18 residues. The V end lost 7 bases, the J end lost 0 bases, and 22 bases lay between the germline ends. This specimen belongs to a study of T cell changes during pregnancy in multiple sclerosis. The sequencing used peripheral blood, collected in the second trimester of pregnancy. This TCR was recovered from a female donor with multiple sclerosis, enrolled in a pregnancy study. The chain uses TRBV19 and TRBJ2-1, with D possibly matching TRBD2 (8 bases). In nucleotides, the CDR3 is TGTGCCAGTACCGTTAGCGGGATCAGGGGGAGCTCCTACAATGAGCAGTTCTTC. Protein: CASTVSGIRGSSYNEQFF. Variable domain in full (rest from reference TRBV19 and TRBJ2-1): DGGITQSPKYLFRKEGQNVTLSCEQNLNHDAMYWYRQDPGQGLRLIYYSQIVNDFQKGDIAEGYSVSREKKESFPLTVTSAQKNPTAFYLCASTVSGIRGSSYNEQFFGPGTRLTVL.